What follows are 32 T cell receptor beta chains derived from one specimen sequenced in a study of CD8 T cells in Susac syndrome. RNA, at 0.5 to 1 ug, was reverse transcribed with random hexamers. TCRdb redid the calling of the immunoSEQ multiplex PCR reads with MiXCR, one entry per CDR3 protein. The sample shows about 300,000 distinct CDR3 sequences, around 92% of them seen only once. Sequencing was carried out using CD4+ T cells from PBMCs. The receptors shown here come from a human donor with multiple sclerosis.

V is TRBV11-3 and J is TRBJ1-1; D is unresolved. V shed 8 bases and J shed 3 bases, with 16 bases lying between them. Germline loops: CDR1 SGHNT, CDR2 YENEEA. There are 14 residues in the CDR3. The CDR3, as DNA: TGTGCCAGCGGAACACACCGAACGGACACTGAAGCTTTCTTT. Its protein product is CASGTHRTDTEAFF.

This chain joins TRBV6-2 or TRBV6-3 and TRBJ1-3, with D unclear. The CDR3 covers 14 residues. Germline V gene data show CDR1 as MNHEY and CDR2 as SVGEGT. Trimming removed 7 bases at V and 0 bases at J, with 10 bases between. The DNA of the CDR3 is TGTGCCAGCACCCCACAGAGCTCTGGAAACACCATATATTTT. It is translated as CASTPQSSGNTIYF.

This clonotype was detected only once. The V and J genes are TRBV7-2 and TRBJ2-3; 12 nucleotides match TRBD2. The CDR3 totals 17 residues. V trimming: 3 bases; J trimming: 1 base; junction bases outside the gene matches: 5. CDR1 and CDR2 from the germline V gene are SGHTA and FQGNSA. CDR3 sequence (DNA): TGTGCCAGCAGCTTGAGGACTAGCGGGGCCGGCACAGATACGCAGTATTTT. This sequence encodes CASSLRTSGAGTDTQYF.

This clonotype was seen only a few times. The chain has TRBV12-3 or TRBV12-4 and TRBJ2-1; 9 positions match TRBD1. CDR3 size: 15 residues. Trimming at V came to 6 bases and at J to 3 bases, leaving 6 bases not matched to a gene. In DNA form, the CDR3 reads TGTGCCAGCAGCCGTGACAGGGGGAGCTACAATGAGCAGTTCTTC. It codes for CASSRDRGSYNEQFF.

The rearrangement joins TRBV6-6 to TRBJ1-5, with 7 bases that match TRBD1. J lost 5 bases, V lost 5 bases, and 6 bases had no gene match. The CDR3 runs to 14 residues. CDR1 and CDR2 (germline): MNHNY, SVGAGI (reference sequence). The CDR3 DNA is TGTGCCAGCAGTCCCCGACAGGGCCATCAGCCCCAGCATTTT. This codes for CASSPRQGHQPQHF.

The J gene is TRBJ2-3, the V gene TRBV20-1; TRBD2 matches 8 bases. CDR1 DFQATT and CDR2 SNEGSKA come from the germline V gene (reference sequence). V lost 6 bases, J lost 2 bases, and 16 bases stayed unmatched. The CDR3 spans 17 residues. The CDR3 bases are TGCAGTGCGGACACCGGGACTAGAAAATTCTCCACAGATACGCAGTATTTT. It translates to CSADTGTRKFSTDTQYF.

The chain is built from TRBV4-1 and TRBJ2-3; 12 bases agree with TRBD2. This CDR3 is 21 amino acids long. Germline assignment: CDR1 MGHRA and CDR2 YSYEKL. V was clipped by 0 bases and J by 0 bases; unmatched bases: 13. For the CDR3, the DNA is TGCGCCAGCAGCCAAGAGTCGTCTAGCGGGAGGGCGAACCCTAGCACAGATACGCAGTATTTT. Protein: CASSQESSSGRANPSTDTQYF.

CDR3 in DNA: TGCAGTGCTAGCGTCGGGGGGCGCCCCAATCAGCCCCAGCATTTT. This sequence encodes CSASVGGRPNQPQHF. The V and J genes are TRBV20-1 and TRBJ1-5; maybe TRBD1 (6 bases). Trimming left V 3 bases short and J 3 bases short, with 15 bases between. The V gene's germline CDR1 is DFQATT and CDR2 SNEGSKA (reference sequence). This CDR3 comprises 15 residues.

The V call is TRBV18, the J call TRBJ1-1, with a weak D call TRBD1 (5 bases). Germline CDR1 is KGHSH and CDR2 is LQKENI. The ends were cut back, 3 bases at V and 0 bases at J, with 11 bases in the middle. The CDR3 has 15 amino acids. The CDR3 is CASSPLPGVNTEAFF. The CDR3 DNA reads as TGTGCCAGCTCACCCCTCCCGGGGGTGAACACTGAAGCTTTCTTT.

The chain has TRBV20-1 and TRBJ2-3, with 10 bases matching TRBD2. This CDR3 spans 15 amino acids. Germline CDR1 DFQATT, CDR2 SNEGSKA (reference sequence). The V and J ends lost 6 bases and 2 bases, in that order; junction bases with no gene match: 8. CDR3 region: CSAVEAGGNTDTQYF. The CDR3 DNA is TGCAGTGCGGTCGAAGCGGGAGGGAACACAGATACGCAGTATTTT.

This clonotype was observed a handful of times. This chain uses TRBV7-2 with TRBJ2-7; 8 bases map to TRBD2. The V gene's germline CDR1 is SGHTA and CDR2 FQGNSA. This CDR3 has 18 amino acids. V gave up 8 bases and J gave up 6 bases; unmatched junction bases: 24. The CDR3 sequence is CASPFRGSGTPRPCEQYF. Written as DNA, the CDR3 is TGTGCCAGCCCATTTCGGGGTAGCGGGACACCGAGGCCGTGCGAGCAGTACTTC. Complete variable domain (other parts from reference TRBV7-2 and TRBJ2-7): GAGVSQSPSNKVTEKGKDVELRCDPISGHTALYWYRQSLGQGLEFLIYFQGNSAPDKSGLPSDRFSAERTGGSVSTLTIQRTQQEDSAVYLCASPFRGSGTPRPCEQYFGPGTRLTVT.

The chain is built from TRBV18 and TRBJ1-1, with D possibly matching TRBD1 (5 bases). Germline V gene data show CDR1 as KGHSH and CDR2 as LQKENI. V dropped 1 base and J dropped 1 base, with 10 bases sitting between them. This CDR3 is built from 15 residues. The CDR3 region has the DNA TGTGCCAGCTCACCACAGGCGGACACGAACACTGAAGCTTTCTTT. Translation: CASSPQADTNTEAFF.

CDR3: CASSLEGLAGDEQFF. CDR3 coding DNA: TGTGCCAGCAGCTTAGAGGGACTAGCGGGAGATGAGCAGTTCTTC. V is TRBV7-2 and J is TRBJ2-1, with TRBD2 matching 14 bases. Germline lookup yields CDR1 SGHTA and CDR2 FQGNSA. CDR3 length equals 15 residues. V trimming: 1 base; J trimming: 8 bases; junction bases outside the gene matches: 1.

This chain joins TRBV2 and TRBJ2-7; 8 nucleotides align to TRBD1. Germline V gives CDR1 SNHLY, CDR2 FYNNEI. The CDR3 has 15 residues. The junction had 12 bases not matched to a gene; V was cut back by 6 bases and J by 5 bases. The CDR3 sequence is CASRGRGQGRNEQYF. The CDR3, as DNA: TGTGCCAGCAGAGGCAGGGGGCAGGGTCGCAACGAGCAGTACTTC.

This chain's CDR3 is CASSTGLATISYEQYF. The CDR3, as DNA: TGTGCCAGCAGCACAGGACTAGCTACAATTTCCTACGAGCAGTACTTC. This sequence joins TRBV2 and TRBJ2-7; 8 positions match TRBD2. The length of the CDR3 is 16 residues. J gave up 1 base and V 6 bases, and 11 bases lay outside the gene matches. Germline V gene lookup returns CDR1 SNHLY and CDR2 FYNNEI. The whole variable domain, filled in from reference TRBV2 and TRBJ2-7, reads EPEVTQTPSHQVTQMGQEVILRCVPISNHLYFYWYRQILGQKVEFLVSFYNNEISEKSEIFDDQFSVERPDGSNFTLKIRSTKLEDSAMYFCASSTGLATISYEQYFGPGTRLTVT.

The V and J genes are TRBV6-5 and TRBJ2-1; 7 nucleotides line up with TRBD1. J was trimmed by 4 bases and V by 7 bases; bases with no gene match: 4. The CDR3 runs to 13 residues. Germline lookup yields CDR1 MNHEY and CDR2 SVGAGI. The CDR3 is CASKRGQYNEQFF. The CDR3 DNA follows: TGTGCCAGCAAAAGGGGGCAGTACAATGAGCAGTTCTTC.

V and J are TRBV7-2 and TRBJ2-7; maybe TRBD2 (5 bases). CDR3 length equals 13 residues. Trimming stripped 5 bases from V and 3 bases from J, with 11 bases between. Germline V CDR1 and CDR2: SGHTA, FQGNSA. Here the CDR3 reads CASSKSEGYEQYF. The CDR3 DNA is TGTGCCAGCAGCAAAAGTGAGGGCTACGAGCAGTACTTC.

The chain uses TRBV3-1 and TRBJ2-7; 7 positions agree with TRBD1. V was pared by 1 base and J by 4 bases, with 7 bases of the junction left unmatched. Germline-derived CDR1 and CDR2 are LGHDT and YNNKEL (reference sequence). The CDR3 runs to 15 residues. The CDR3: CASSQVAGGGYEQYF. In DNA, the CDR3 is TGTGCCAGCAGCCAAGTGGCAGGGGGTGGGTACGAGCAGTACTTC.

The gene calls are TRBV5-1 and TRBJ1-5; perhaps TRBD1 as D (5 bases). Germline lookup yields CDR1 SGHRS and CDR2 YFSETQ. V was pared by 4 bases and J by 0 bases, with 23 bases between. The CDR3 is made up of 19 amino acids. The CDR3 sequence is CASSPGPGTGRYSNQPQHF. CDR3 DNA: TGCGCCAGCAGCCCGGGGCCAGGGACGGGGAGATATAGCAATCAGCCCCAGCATTTT.

For the CDR3, the DNA is TGTGCTAGTGGCTTACAGGGGCTCTCTGGAAACACCATATATTTT. Residues: CASGLQGLSGNTIYF. The V and J genes are TRBV12-5 and TRBJ1-3; 7 bases are a match to TRBD1. This CDR3 is 15 amino acids long. Trimming at V came to 6 bases and at J to 0 bases, leaving 5 bases not matched to a gene. The V gene's germline CDR1 is LGHNT and CDR2 FRNRAP.

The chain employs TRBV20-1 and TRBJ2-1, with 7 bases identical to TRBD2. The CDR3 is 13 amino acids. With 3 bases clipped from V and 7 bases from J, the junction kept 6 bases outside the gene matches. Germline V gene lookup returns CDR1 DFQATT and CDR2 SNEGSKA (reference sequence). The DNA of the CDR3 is TGCAGTGCTAGGGGCCTAGCGGAGAATGAGCAGTTCTTC. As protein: CSARGLAENEQFF.

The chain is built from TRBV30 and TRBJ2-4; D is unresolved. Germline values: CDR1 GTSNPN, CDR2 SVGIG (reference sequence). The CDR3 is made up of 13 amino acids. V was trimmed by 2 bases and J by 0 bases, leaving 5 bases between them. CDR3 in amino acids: CAWSMVAKNIQYF. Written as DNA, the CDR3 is TGTGCCTGGAGTATGGTAGCCAAAAACATTCAGTACTTC.

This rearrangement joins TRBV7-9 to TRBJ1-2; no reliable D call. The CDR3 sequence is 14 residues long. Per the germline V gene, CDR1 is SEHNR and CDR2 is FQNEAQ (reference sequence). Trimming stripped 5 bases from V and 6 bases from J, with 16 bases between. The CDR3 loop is CASSPRRSAHGYTF. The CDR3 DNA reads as TGTGCCAGCAGCCCGAGACGGAGTGCCCATGGCTACACCTTC.

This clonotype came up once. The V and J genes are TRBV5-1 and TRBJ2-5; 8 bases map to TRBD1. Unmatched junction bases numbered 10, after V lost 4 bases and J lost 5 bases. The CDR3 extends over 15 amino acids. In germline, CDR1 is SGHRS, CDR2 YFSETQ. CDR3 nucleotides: TGCGCCAGCAGCCCATTACAGGGGGGTCGTGAGACCCAGTACTTC. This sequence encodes CASSPLQGGRETQYF.

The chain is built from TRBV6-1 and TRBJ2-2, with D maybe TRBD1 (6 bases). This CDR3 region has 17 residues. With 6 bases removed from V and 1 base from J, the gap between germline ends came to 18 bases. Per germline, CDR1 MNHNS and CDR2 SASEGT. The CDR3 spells CASRTGTTGGNTGELFF. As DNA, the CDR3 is TGTGCCAGCAGAACCGGGACAACGGGTGGGAACACCGGGGAGCTGTTTTTT.

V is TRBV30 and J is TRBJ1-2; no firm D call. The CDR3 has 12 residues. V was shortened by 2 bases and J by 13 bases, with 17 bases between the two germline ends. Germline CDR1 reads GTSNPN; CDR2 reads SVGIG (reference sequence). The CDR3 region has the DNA TGTGCCTGGAGTCTCCGGACCGCCCGGGCCACCTTC. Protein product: CAWSLRTARATF.

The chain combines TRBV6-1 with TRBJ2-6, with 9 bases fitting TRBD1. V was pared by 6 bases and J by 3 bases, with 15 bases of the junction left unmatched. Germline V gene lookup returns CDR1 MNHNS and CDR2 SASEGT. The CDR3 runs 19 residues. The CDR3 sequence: CASRGTVHRGPDGANVLTF. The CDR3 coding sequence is TGTGCCAGCAGGGGGACCGTCCACAGGGGGCCGGATGGGGCCAACGTCCTGACTTTC.

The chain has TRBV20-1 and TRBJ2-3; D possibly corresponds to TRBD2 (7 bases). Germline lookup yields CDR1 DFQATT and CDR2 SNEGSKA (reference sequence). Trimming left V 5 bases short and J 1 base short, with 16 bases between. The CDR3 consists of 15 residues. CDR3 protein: CSAEWAGAGTDTQYF. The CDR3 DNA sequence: TGCAGTGCTGAATGGGCGGGGGCTGGCACAGATACGCAGTATTTT.

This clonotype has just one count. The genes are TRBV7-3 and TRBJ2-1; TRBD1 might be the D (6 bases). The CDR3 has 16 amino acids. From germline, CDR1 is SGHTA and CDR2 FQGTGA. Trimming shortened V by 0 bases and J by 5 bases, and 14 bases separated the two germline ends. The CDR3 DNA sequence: TGTGCCAGCAGCTTAACTCCGGACAGCATTAACAATGAGCAGTTCTTC. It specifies CASSLTPDSINNEQFF.

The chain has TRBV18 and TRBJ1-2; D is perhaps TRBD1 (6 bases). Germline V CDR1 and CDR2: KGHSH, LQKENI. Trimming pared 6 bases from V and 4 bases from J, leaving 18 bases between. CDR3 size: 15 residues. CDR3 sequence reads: CASSRQETGVYGYTF. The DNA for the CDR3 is TGTGCCAGCTCTCGACAGGAGACGGGCGTCTATGGCTACACCTTC.

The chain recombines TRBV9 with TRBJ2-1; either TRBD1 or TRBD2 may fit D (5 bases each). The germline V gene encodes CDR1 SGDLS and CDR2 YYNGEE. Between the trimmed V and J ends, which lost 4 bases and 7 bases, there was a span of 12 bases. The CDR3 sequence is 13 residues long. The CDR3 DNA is TGTGCCAGCAGCCCCGGGGACCCAAATGAGCAGTTCTTC. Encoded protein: CASSPGDPNEQFF.

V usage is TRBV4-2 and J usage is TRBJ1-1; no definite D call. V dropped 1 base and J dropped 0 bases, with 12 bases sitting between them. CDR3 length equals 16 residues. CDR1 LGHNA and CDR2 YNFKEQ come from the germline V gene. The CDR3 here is CASSQVGGPLNTEAFF. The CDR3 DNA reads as TGTGCCAGCAGCCAAGTAGGTGGACCGCTGAACACTGAAGCTTTCTTT.